These 30 T cell receptor beta chains share one sample of origin, sequenced in a study of Graves' ophthalmopathy and Graves' hyperthyroidism. RNA transcripts yielded amplified TCR beta CDR3 regions. HTBI primers primed a first-round RT-PCR, and a second-round multiplex PCR followed. A single record per CDR3 protein comes from TCRdb applying MiXCR to the multiplex PCR reads. This table has approximately 460,000 distinct CDR3 sequences, over 13% appearing once. Sequences were obtained from blood. The receptors stem from a woman in her twenties or thirties with Graves' ophthalmopathy.

There are many counts of this clonotype. This sequence joins TRBV28 and TRBJ1-1; the D gene is possibly TRBD1 (5 bases). V was shortened by 5 bases and J by 11 bases, with 18 bases between the two germline ends. This CDR3 is 13 amino acids long. Germline V gene lookup returns CDR1 MDHEN and CDR2 SYDVKM. The CDR3 loop is CASSPLIRRGAFF. Written as DNA, the CDR3 is TGTGCCAGCAGTCCTCTGATACGCCGGGGGGCTTTCTTT.

This clonotype was counted at least ten times. The CDR3 is CASSYSSGALSNQPQHF. CDR3 in DNA: TGTGCCAGCAGTTACTCGTCTGGGGCCTTAAGCAATCAGCCCCAGCATTTT. The V gene is TRBV6-2 or TRBV6-3, the J gene TRBJ1-5; D might be TRBD1 (5 bases). Germline V CDR1 and CDR2: MNHEY, SVGEGT. Trimming took 0 bases from V and 1 from J, leaving 13 bases between them. The CDR3 consists of 17 residues.

The CDR3 sequence is CASSQNDYGDFPYEQYF. The DNA for the CDR3 is TGCGCCAGCAGCCAAAACGACTACGGGGACTTTCCATACGAGCAGTACTTC. J is TRBJ2-7 and V is TRBV4-1, with a weak D call TRBD2 (6 bases). CDR1 and CDR2 from the germline V gene are MGHRA and YSYEKL. This CDR3 spans 17 amino acids. Trimming pared 2 bases from V and 4 bases from J, leaving 21 bases between.

This clonotype was counted ten times or more. The J gene is TRBJ1-2, the V gene TRBV6-5; unclear D gene. This CDR3 spans 14 amino acids. In germline, CDR1 is MNHEY, CDR2 SVGAGI. V lost 1 base to trimming and J lost 3 bases, with 9 bases between them. The CDR3 DNA sequence: TGTGCCAGCAGTTACTACGGACTGGACTATGGCTACACCTTC. Protein product: CASSYYGLDYGYTF.

The sample holds many counts of this clonotype. A much more abundant neighbour one base away suggests this may be a read error. The chain joins TRBV12-3 or TRBV12-4 to TRBJ1-5; D call uncertain. The CDR3 runs 13 residues. Trimming removed 3 bases from V and 3 bases from J, with 6 bases in between. CDR3 DNA sequence: TGTGCCAGCAGTTTCGAGACCAATCAGCCCCAGCATTTT. It is translated as CASSFETNQPQHF.

This clonotype came up many times. The chain joins TRBV7-9 to TRBJ2-5; no clear D. Trimming removed 0 bases at V and 5 bases at J, with 10 bases between. In germline, CDR1 is SEHNR, CDR2 FQNEAQ (reference sequence). The CDR3 is 14 amino acids. The CDR3 protein is CASSLAKGAETQYF. CDR3 DNA: TGTGCCAGCAGCTTAGCTAAGGGCGCCGAGACCCAGTACTTC. Full variable domain (rest looked up from reference TRBV7-9 and TRBJ2-5): DTGVSQNPRHKITKRGQNVTFRCDPISEHNRLYWYRQTLGQGPEFLTYFQNEAQLEKSRLLSDRFSAERPKGSFSTLEIQRTEQGDSAMYLCASSLAKGAETQYFGPGTRLLVL.

This chain's CDR3 is CASSGILAGGPYEQYF. In nucleotides, the CDR3 is TGTGCCAGCAGTGGGATACTAGCGGGAGGGCCATACGAGCAGTACTTC. The gene calls are TRBV6-1 and TRBJ2-7, with TRBD2 matching 13 bases. The V gene's germline CDR1 is MNHNS and CDR2 SASEGT. The CDR3 has 16 amino acids. V lost 4 bases and J lost 4; bases outside the gene matches: 7.

Many counts were recorded for this clonotype. The chain employs TRBV12-3 or TRBV12-4 and TRBJ1-4, with D perhaps TRBD1 (6 bases). CDR3 length equals 15 residues. The V gene lost 3 bases and the J gene lost 8 bases, with 16 bases spanning the gap. The CDR3 is CASSFGGPRSEKLFF. CDR3 sequence (DNA): TGTGCCAGCAGTTTTGGGGGGCCCCGTAGCGAAAAACTGTTTTTT.

The V call is TRBV2, the J call TRBJ2-5; TRBD2 matches at 9 bases. V shed 5 bases and J 5 bases; nucleotides not matched to a gene: 12. Germline V gene lookup returns CDR1 SNHLY and CDR2 FYNNEI. The CDR3 has 16 residues. The CDR3 sequence is CASSRRIAGAVETQYF. The CDR3 bases are TGTGCCAGCAGTCGAAGGATAGCGGGAGCTGTGGAGACCCAGTACTTC.

This clonotype was found many times. V usage is TRBV4-2 and J usage is TRBJ2-7; tentative D call: TRBD1 (5 bases). The CDR3 spans 17 residues. Trimming took 0 bases from V and 0 from J, leaving 15 bases between them. Germline CDR1 is LGHNA and CDR2 is YNFKEQ. CDR3 in DNA: TGTGCCAGCAGCCAAGATCTCTGGGGCCCAAGCTCCTACGAGCAGTACTTC. Amino acids: CASSQDLWGPSSYEQYF.

This clonotype was seen a few times. A much larger clonotype is one base distant, so this may be a read error. This chain links TRBV6-1 with TRBJ2-2; D may match TRBD1 or TRBD2 (5 bases each). The CDR3 length is 15 residues. The germline V gene has CDR1 MNHNS and CDR2 SASEGT. CDR3 protein: CASSERQGPTGELLF. The CDR3 DNA reads TGTGCCAGCTCGGAGCGGCAGGGACCCACCGGGGAGCTGTTGTTT.

This clonotype showed up many times. CDR3 amino acids: CATSISWADYGYTF. The CDR3 DNA is TGTGCCACCAGCATCTCCTGGGCAGACTATGGCTACACCTTC. The chain carries TRBV15 and TRBJ1-2; the D is unclear. Trimming shortened V by 4 bases and J by 3 bases, and 12 bases separated the two germline ends. The CDR3 is made up of 14 amino acids. The germline CDR1 and CDR2 sequences are LNHNV and YYDKDF (reference sequence).

As concerns this clonotype: This CDR3 fails to terminate in the conserved phenylalanine or tryptophan, so it likely reflects a read error. The V gene is TRBV6-2 or TRBV6-3, the J gene TRBJ1-1; 7 bases map to TRBD1. Trimming at V came to 6 bases and at J to 0 bases, leaving 19 bases not matched to a gene. The CDR3 is 19 amino acids. CDR1 is MNHEY, CDR2 SVGEGT, per germline. The CDR3 nucleotides read TGTGCCAGCAGAACAAGGGGACAGACAAACCTTTACATGAACACTGAAGCTTTCCTT. Residues: CASRTRGQTNLYMNTEAFL.

This clonotype has a count of ten or more. The chain links TRBV6-1 to TRBJ1-1; no clear D. CDR3 length: 16 residues. Trimming took off 2 bases at V and 1 base at J, with 14 bases between the two ends. CDR1 MNHNS and CDR2 SASEGT come from the germline V gene. The CDR3 coding sequence is TGTGCCAGCAGTGAACCCGTCCTGAGAAAGAACACTGAAGCTTTCTTT. Translating it yields CASSEPVLRKNTEAFF.

V and J are TRBV11-2 and TRBJ2-3; D call uncertain. Germline-derived CDR1 and CDR2 are SGHAT and FQNNGV. This CDR3 has 14 residues. V was clipped by 8 bases and J by 0 bases, with 12 bases between them. CDR3 coding DNA: TGTGCCAGCCGGCTCCGGGCGAGCACAGATACGCAGTATTTT. Protein sequence: CASRLRASTDTQYF.

This clonotype came up a few times. This chain links TRBV9 with TRBJ1-6, with D uncertain. This CDR3 has 14 amino acids. V lost 0 bases and J lost 5, with 6 bases in between. Germline loops: CDR1 SGDLS, CDR2 YYNGEE. CDR3: CASSVEGNNSPLHF. The CDR3 DNA sequence: TGTGCCAGCAGCGTAGAAGGGAATAATTCACCCCTCCACTTT.

This clonotype was seen many times. V and J are TRBV24-1 and TRBJ2-2; D remains unclear. Germline V gives CDR1 KGHDR, CDR2 SFDVKD. The CDR3 covers 11 residues. Between the trimmed V and J ends, which lost 8 bases and 7 bases, there was a span of 7 bases. CDR3 region: CATTSNGELFF. Written as DNA, the CDR3 is TGTGCCACCACATCGAACGGGGAGCTGTTTTTT.

This clonotype appeared a few times. This rearrangement joins TRBV5-8 to TRBJ2-7, with 9 bases fitting TRBD2. Germline loops: CDR1 SGHTS, CDR2 YDEGEE. Trimming removed 2 bases from V and 2 bases from J; junction bases left unmatched: 2. The CDR3 has 14 amino acids. CDR3 loop: CASSFSSGAYEQYF. CDR3 coding DNA: TGTGCCAGCAGCTTCTCTAGCGGGGCCTACGAGCAGTACTTC.

This clonotype appeared many times. The rearrangement uses TRBV6-1 and TRBJ1-1; D is ambiguous. The CDR3 is 13 amino acids. Between the trimmed V and J ends, which lost 3 bases and 7 bases, there was a span of 12 bases. Germline loops: CDR1 MNHNS, CDR2 SASEGT. CDR3 region: CASSDGRRYEAFF. In nucleotides, the CDR3 is TGTGCCAGCAGTGACGGGCGGCGTTATGAAGCTTTCTTT.

This clonotype was counted at least ten times. The chain couples TRBV6-5 to TRBJ1-5; D might be TRBD1 (6 bases). There are 13 residues in the CDR3. Germline CDR1 reads MNHEY; CDR2 reads SVGAGI. V lost 6 bases to trimming and J lost 3 bases, with 9 bases between them. The CDR3 sequence is CASSRGNNQPQHF. The CDR3 region has the DNA TGTGCCAGCAGCAGGGGCAACAATCAGCCCCAGCATTTT.

This clonotype was observed a handful of times. This chain joins TRBV7-9 and TRBJ2-7; 9 nucleotides agree with TRBD2. The CDR3 sequence is 14 residues long. Germline assignment: CDR1 SEHNR and CDR2 FQNEAQ (reference sequence). Trimming removed 7 bases from V and 4 bases from J; junction bases left unmatched: 8. The CDR3 DNA follows: TGTGCCAGCACTTATAGCGGGGGCGGGTACGAGCAGTACTTC. Its protein is CASTYSGGGYEQYF.

This clonotype appeared many times. The gene calls are TRBV2 and TRBJ2-7; D is ambiguous. Germline V gene data show CDR1 as SNHLY and CDR2 as FYNNEI. The CDR3 consists of 13 residues. V was shortened by 3 bases and J by 4 bases, with 10 bases between the two germline ends. CDR3 residues: CASSDGSPYEQYF. The CDR3, as DNA: TGTGCCAGCAGTGATGGGTCCCCTTACGAGCAGTACTTC.

Remarks on this clonotype: A much larger clone sits a single nucleotide away, making a read error possible. The chain combines TRBV19 with TRBJ1-5; D is ambiguous. V was pared by 7 bases and J by 7 bases, with 14 bases between. The length of the CDR3 is 13 residues. Germline V gene lookup returns CDR1 LNHDA and CDR2 SQIVND (reference sequence). CDR3 region: CASKGRCRQPQHF. The CDR3 coding sequence is TGTGCCAGTAAAGGGAGGTGTCGCCAGCCCCAGCATTTT.

There are many counts of this clonotype. The chain combines TRBV6-1 with TRBJ2-7; D gene ambiguous. CDR1 and CDR2 (germline): MNHNS, SASEGT. The length of the CDR3 is 11 residues. Deletions cut 2 bases from V and 4 bases from J, with 3 bases between. The CDR3 DNA follows: TGTGCCAGCAGTGAACTTTACGAGCAGTACTTC. Protein product: CASSELYEQYF.

This clonotype was detected many times. This chain connects TRBV12-3 or TRBV12-4 to TRBJ2-2; 7 bases fit TRBD1. The CDR3 length is 14 residues. With V trimmed by 4 bases and J by 5 bases, 4 bases remained unmatched. The CDR3 bases are TGTGCCAGCAGTTCACAGGGGTGGACCGGGGAGCTGTTTTTT. As protein: CASSSQGWTGELFF.

In its sample, this clonotype was seen many times. The chain has TRBV9 and TRBJ2-5, with 7 bases fitting TRBD2. Germline values: CDR1 SGDLS, CDR2 YYNGEE. The CDR3 is 14 amino acids. J was trimmed by 3 bases and V by 2 bases; bases with no gene match: 4. This CDR3 reads CASSVSGAEETQYF. The CDR3 region has the DNA TGTGCCAGCAGCGTCAGCGGGGCCGAAGAGACCCAGTACTTC.

This chain links TRBV2 with TRBJ2-2, with 7 bases lining up with TRBD1. CDR3 size: 14 residues. Per germline, CDR1 SNHLY and CDR2 FYNNEI. After removal of 5 bases from V and 7 bases from J, the junction contained 7 bases not matched to a gene. DNA for the CDR3: TGTGCCAGCAGTACGACAGGGTCCAGCGGGGAGCTGTTTTTT. It encodes CASSTTGSSGELFF.

This clonotype was seen ten or more times. This may be a read error, as it is one base from a much larger clone. V usage is TRBV12-3 or TRBV12-4 and J usage is TRBJ1-5; D uncertain. The length of the CDR3 is 12 residues. This chain's CDR3 is CASSLSGPGLLF. CDR3 bases: TGTGCCAGCAGTTTAAGCGGCCCTGGTCTGCTTTTT.

This clonotype was counted a few times. This rearrangement joins TRBV10-2 to TRBJ1-5, with 8 bases aligning to TRBD1. CDR3 length equals 15 residues. Germline assignment: CDR1 WSHSY and CDR2 SAAADI. J lost 2 bases, V lost 5 bases, and 5 bases had no gene match. As DNA, the CDR3 is TGCGCCAGCAGTACGGACAGGGTCGGCAATCAGCCCCAGCATTTT. Translation gives CASSTDRVGNQPQHF.

This clonotype was detected only a few times. The CDR3 DNA reads TGCGCCAGCATGTCGAGGGATGGAGAGACCCAGTACTTC. As protein: CASMSRDGETQYF. V is TRBV5-1 and J is TRBJ2-5; TRBD2 is a possible D gene (5 bases). The CDR3 is made up of 13 amino acids. The V gene lost 6 bases and the J gene lost 4 bases, with 13 bases spanning the gap. In germline, CDR1 is SGHRS, CDR2 YFSETQ.